This T cell receptor (beta chain) is drawn from a study of post-analysis software for immune sequencing data. Study-level findings and limits: Controls' normalized Chao1 diversity significantly exceeded that of multiple sclerosis patients.

Notes on this clonotype: Its antigen is not known.

Carried by the TCR beta cDNA libraries were unique molecular identifiers. TCRdb fed the PCR reads into MiXCR, producing one record per CDR3 protein. Of around 160,000 distinct CDR3 sequences in the sample, around 34% were seen once. V lost 6 bases and J 2 bases, leaving 21 bases between the germline ends. Germline CDR1 and CDR2: DFQATT and SNEGSKA (reference sequence). The CDR3 has 16 residues. The V and J genes are TRBV20-1 and TRBJ2-3; D not certain. This receptor was taken from a girl between 5 and 17 years old with multiple sclerosis. The source was blood, collected after autologous hematopoietic stem cell transplantation. DNA for the CDR3: TGCAGTGCCCCACCGTCTGAGATCCTTGACACAGATACGCAGTATTTT. Amino acids: CSAPPSEILDTDTQYF.